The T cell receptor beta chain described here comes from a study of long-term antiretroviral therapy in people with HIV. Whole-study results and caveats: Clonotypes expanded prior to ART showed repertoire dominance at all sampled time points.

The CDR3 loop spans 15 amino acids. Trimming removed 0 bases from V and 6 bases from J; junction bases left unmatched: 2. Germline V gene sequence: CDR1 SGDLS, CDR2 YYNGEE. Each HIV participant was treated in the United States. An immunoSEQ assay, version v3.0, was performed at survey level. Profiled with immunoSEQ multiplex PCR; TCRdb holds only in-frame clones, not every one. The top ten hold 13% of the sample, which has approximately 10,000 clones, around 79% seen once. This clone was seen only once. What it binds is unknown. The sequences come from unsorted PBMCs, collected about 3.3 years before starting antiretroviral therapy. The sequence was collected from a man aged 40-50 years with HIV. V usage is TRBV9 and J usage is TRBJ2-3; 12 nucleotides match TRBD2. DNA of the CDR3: TGTGCCAGCAGCGTAGCGACTAGCGGGAGTGATACGCAGTATTTT. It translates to CASSVATSGSDTQYF.